Below, 19 T cell receptor beta chains from the same sample are listed, as sequenced in a study of cytomegalovirus exposure and HLA in healthy donors. 60 Vbeta and 13 Jbeta primers were used in PCR. Only in-frame clones appear in the TCRdb table, and some are missing; sequencing was by immunoSEQ multiplex PCR. The sample records roughly 130,000 clones, over 60% being singletons. The specimen was PBMCs. The receptors here all came from a human donor in good health.

This chain joins TRBV11-1 and TRBJ1-1, with a weak D call TRBD1 (5 bases). Trimming cost V 7 bases and J 5 bases, with 14 bases left between them. CDR1 and CDR2 from the germline V gene are SGHAT and FQDESV (reference sequence). The CDR3 sequence is 13 residues long. The DNA of the CDR3 is TGTGCCAGCACCCCGGGACTTATAACTGAAGCTTTCTTT. It yields the protein CASTPGLITEAFF.

This rearrangement joins TRBV4-2 to TRBJ2-5, with D hard to call. The CDR3 runs to 16 residues. V was clipped by 2 bases and J by 2 bases, with 15 bases between them. CDR1 is LGHNA, CDR2 YNFKEQ, per germline. The CDR3 loop is CASSQPQGGVQETQYF. In DNA form, the CDR3 reads TGTGCCAGCAGCCAACCTCAAGGCGGAGTTCAAGAGACCCAGTACTTC.

This chain joins TRBV27 and TRBJ1-6; no clear D gene. V lost 9 bases and J 14 bases, leaving 20 bases between the germline ends. The germline V gene has CDR1 MNHEY and CDR2 SMNVEV (reference sequence). CDR3 length: 13 amino acids. Written as DNA, the CDR3 is TGTGCCAGTACAGAAACGGGGAGTTGGTCCCTCCACTTT. Translation gives CASTETGSWSLHF.

V is TRBV2 and J is TRBJ2-3; 10 bases fit TRBD2. This CDR3 is 15 amino acids long. Trimming cost V 5 bases and J 1 base; bases outside gene matches: 3. Germline lookup yields CDR1 SNHLY and CDR2 FYNNEI. CDR3 residues: CASSSSGGGTDTQYF. CDR3 nucleotides: TGTGCCAGCAGTTCTAGCGGGGGTGGCACAGATACGCAGTATTTT.

The rearrangement joins TRBV15 to TRBJ1-2; no firm D call. The CDR3 runs 15 residues. CDR1 and CDR2 from the germline V gene are LNHNV and YYDKDF (reference sequence). V lost 3 bases and J 1 base, leaving 12 bases between the germline ends. CDR3 in amino acids: CATSRGGHSNYGYTF. In nucleotides, the CDR3 is TGTGCCACCAGCAGGGGAGGTCACAGTAACTATGGCTACACCTTC.

This chain uses TRBV7-8 with TRBJ1-1; TRBD1 aligns across 8 bases. V trimming: 1 base; J trimming: 5 bases; junction bases outside the gene matches: 3. In germline, CDR1 is SGHVS, CDR2 FQNEAQ. The CDR3 contains 14 residues. The CDR3 DNA follows: TGTGCCAGCAGCTTAGGGACAGGGAGGACTGAAGCTTTCTTT. It codes for CASSLGTGRTEAFF. The entire variable domain, with the rest obtained from reference TRBV7-8 and TRBJ1-1, is as follows: GAGVSQSPRYKVAKRGQDVALRCDPISGHVSLFWYQQALGQGPEFLTYFQNEAQLDKSGLPSDRFFAERPEGSVSTLKIQRTQQEDSAVYLCASSLGTGRTEAFFGQGTRLTVV.

V is TRBV5-1 and J is TRBJ1-2, with D maybe TRBD1 (5 bases). Trimming took off 1 base at V and 7 bases at J, with 20 bases between the two ends. The CDR3 totals 16 residues. The germline V gene encodes CDR1 SGHRS and CDR2 YFSETQ. This CDR3 reads CASSLSVGVAPGGYTF. CDR3 nucleotide sequence: TGCGCCAGCAGCTTGTCGGTAGGGGTCGCCCCGGGTGGCTACACCTTC.

The CDR3 loop reads CASTLRDRGLAFF. The DNA of the CDR3 is TGTGCCAGCACCCTACGCGACAGGGGGCTCGCTTTCTTT. The rearrangement joins TRBV28 to TRBJ1-1, with TRBD1 matching over 10 bases. The CDR3 consists of 13 residues. The germline gives CDR1 MDHEN, CDR2 SYDVKM. The V segment lost 7 bases and the J segment 11 bases; nucleotides outside the gene matches: 10.

CDR3 sequence: CASSPNRDEQFF. Written as DNA, the CDR3 is TGTGCCAGCAGCCCAAACCGCGATGAGCAGTTCTTC. The J gene is TRBJ2-1, the V gene TRBV11-1; no firm D call. The CDR3 extends over 12 amino acids. From germline, CDR1 is SGHAT and CDR2 FQDESV (reference sequence). Trimming stripped 5 bases from V and 8 bases from J, with 10 bases between.

The J gene is TRBJ2-2, the V gene TRBV7-2; no clear D gene. Germline CDR1 is SGHTA and CDR2 is FQGNSA. The CDR3 spans 19 residues. V dropped 2 bases and J dropped 1 base, with 20 bases sitting between them. The CDR3 loop reads CASSLRSFVGTENTGELFF. The CDR3, as DNA: TGTGCCAGCAGCTTAAGGTCCTTTGTAGGTACAGAGAACACCGGGGAGCTGTTTTTT.

This chain links TRBV28 with TRBJ2-7, with 7 bases matching TRBD2. Germline V gives CDR1 MDHEN, CDR2 SYDVKM. V lost 6 bases to trimming and J lost 3 bases; unmatched junction nucleotides: 11. CDR3 size: 15 residues. This CDR3 is CASSPLSLADYEQYF. In DNA, the CDR3 is TGTGCCAGCAGCCCCCTCAGCCTAGCGGACTACGAGCAGTACTTC.

The chain has TRBV28 and TRBJ1-5; 7 bases align to TRBD1. The CDR3 totals 17 residues. Germline assignment: CDR1 MDHEN and CDR2 SYDVKM. Trimming cost V 3 bases and J 3 bases; bases outside gene matches: 11. In nucleotides, the CDR3 is TGTGCCAGCAGTTTTCTGGGGACAGCAAGATCCAATCAGCCCCAGCATTTT. Translation gives CASSFLGTARSNQPQHF.

This clone was counted once. V gene TRBV27 combines with J gene TRBJ1-2, with D tentatively TRBD1 (5 bases). Germline V CDR1 and CDR2: MNHEY, SMNVEV (reference sequence). The germline V and J ends were trimmed by 3 bases and 8 bases, with 28 bases remaining between them. The CDR3 is 18 amino acids. CDR3 sequence: CASSFSAPGAWGFGGYTF. In DNA, the CDR3 is TGTGCCAGCAGTTTCAGTGCGCCAGGAGCTTGGGGCTTCGGAGGCTACACCTTC.

The gene calls are TRBV4-1 and TRBJ1-5; no clear D. CDR1 is MGHRA, CDR2 YSYEKL, per germline. V lost 4 bases to trimming and J lost 0 bases, with 13 bases between them. The length of the CDR3 is 16 residues. The CDR3 loop reads CASSPEEEYSNQPQHF. The CDR3 DNA follows: TGCGCCAGCAGCCCCGAGGAGGAATATAGCAATCAGCCCCAGCATTTT.

The chain has TRBV27 and TRBJ2-3, with TRBD2 matching over 15 bases. In germline, CDR1 is MNHEY, CDR2 SMNVEV (reference sequence). Losses at the gene ends were 6 bases for V and 1 base for J; bases not matched to a gene: 5. The CDR3 totals 17 residues. The CDR3 is CASRRTSGGGGTDTQYF. The CDR3 DNA reads as TGTGCCAGCAGGCGGACTAGCGGGGGGGGAGGCACAGATACGCAGTATTTT.

The chain has TRBV5-1 and TRBJ1-1; possibly TRBD1 for D (5 bases). V lost 4 bases and J 4 bases, leaving 14 bases between the germline ends. Germline CDR1 SGHRS, CDR2 YFSETQ. The CDR3 has 14 amino acids. In DNA, the CDR3 is TGCGCCAGCAGCCTACCAGGGTTGGGCACTGAAGCTTTCTTT. Encoded protein: CASSLPGLGTEAFF.

This clone is a singleton in its sample. The chain links TRBV18 to TRBJ2-3; tentatively, D is TRBD1 (6 bases). The ends were cut back, 5 bases at V and 6 bases at J, with 15 bases in the middle. The V gene's germline CDR1 is KGHSH and CDR2 LQKENI. The CDR3 is made up of 14 amino acids. The CDR3 spells CASSWSGGQDTQYF. CDR3 nucleotides: TGTGCCAGCTCATGGTCTGGAGGACAGGATACGCAGTATTTT.

This clone was counted once. This CDR3 reads CASSMDRSSTDTQYF. The CDR3, as DNA: TGTGCCAGTAGTATGGACAGGTCTAGCACAGATACGCAGTATTTT. The rearrangement joins TRBV19 to TRBJ2-3; 7 bases are shared with TRBD1. V lost 3 bases to trimming and J lost 0 bases; unmatched junction nucleotides: 3. The CDR3 totals 15 residues. Looked up from germline, CDR1 is LNHDA and CDR2 is SQIVND (reference sequence).

This clone was detected only once. CDR3 sequence reads: CASSQVSGNDEQFF. The CDR3 bases are TGCGCCAGCAGCCAAGTATCCGGGAACGATGAGCAGTTCTTC. The rearrangement joins TRBV4-1 to TRBJ2-1; D might be TRBD2 (5 bases). This CDR3 has 14 residues. Between the trimmed V and J ends, which lost 1 base and 8 bases, there was a span of 12 bases. Germline-derived CDR1 and CDR2 are MGHRA and YSYEKL.